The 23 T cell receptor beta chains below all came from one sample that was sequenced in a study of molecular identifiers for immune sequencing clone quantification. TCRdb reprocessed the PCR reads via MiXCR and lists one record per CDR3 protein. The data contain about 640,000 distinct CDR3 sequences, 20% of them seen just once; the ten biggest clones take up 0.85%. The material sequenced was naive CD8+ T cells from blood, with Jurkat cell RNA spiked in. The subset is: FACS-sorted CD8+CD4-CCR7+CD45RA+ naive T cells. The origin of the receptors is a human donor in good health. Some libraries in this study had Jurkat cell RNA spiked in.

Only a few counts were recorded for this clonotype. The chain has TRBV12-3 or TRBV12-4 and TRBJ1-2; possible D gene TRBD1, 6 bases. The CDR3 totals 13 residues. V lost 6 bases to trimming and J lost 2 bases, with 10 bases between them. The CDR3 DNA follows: TGTGCCAGCAGACAGGGCGTAAACTATGGCTACACCTTC. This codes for CASRQGVNYGYTF.

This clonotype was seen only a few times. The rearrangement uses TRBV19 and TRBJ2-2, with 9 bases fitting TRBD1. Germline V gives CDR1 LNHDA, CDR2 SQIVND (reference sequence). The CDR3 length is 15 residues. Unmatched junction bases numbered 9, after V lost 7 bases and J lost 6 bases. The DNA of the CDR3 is TGTGCCAGTATTCTAGGGACAGGGTTCCCCGGGGAGCTGTTTTTT. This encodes CASILGTGFPGELFF.

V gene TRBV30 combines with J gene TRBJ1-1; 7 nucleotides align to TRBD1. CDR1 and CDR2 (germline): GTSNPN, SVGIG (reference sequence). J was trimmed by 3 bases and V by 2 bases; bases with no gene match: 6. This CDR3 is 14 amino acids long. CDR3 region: CAWSTGTGDTEAFF. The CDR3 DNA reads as TGTGCCTGGAGTACCGGAACAGGGGACACTGAAGCTTTCTTT.

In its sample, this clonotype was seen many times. The CDR3 nucleotides read TGTGCCAGTAGTATACTAAGCTCAGATACGCAGTATTTT. Translating gives CASSILSSDTQYF. The chain has TRBV19 and TRBJ2-3, with unresolved D. Germline-derived CDR1 and CDR2 are LNHDA and SQIVND (reference sequence). This CDR3 is 13 amino acids long. Deletions cut 2 bases from V and 4 bases from J, with 7 bases between.

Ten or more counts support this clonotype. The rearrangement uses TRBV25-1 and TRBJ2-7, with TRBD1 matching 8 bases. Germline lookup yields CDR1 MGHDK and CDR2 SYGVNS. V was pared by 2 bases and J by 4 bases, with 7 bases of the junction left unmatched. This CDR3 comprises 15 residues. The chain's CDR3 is CASSERQGFGYEQYF. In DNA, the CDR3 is TGTGCCAGCAGTGAACGACAGGGGTTCGGGTACGAGCAGTACTTC.

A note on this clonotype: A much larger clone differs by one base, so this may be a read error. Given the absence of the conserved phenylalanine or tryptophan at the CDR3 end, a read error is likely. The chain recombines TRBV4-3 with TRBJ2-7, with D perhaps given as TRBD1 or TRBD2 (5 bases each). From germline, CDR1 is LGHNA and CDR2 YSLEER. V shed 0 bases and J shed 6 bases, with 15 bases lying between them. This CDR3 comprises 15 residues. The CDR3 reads CASSQDGGGQGEQYS. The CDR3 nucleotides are TGCGCCAGCAGCCAAGATGGTGGAGGCCAGGGCGAGCAGTACTCC.

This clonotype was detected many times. For the CDR3, the DNA is TGCAGCGTGTCGGGCCTACCCGGGGGATACAATGAGCAGTTCTTC. As protein: CSVSGLPGGYNEQFF. The genes are TRBV29-1 and TRBJ2-1, with a tentative D call TRBD2 (6 bases). V was pared by 6 bases and J by 4 bases, with 19 bases between. Germline CDR1 SQVTM, CDR2 ANQGSEA. The CDR3 is made up of 15 amino acids.

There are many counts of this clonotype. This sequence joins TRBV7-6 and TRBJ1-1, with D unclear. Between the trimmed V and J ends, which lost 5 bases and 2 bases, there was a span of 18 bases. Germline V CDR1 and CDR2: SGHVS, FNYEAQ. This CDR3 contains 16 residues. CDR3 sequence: CASSLVTPPANTEAFF. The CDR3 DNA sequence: TGTGCCAGCAGCCTAGTCACCCCGCCGGCAAACACTGAAGCTTTCTTT.

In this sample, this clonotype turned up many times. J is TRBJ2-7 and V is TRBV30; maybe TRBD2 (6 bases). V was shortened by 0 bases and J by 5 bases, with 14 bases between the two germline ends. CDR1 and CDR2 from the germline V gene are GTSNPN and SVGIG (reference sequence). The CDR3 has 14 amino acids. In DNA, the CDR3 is TGTGCCTGGAGTGTAGGGACTCTTGGGGACGAGCAGTACTTC. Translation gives CAWSVGTLGDEQYF.

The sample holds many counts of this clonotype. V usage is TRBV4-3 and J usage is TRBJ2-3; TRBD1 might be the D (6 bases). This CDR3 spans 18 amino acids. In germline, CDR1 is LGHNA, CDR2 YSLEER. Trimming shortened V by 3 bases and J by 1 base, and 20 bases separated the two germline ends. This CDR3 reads CASSHERTRWGRTDTQYF. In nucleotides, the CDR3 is TGCGCCAGCAGCCACGAACGCACCCGGTGGGGGCGCACAGATACGCAGTATTTT.

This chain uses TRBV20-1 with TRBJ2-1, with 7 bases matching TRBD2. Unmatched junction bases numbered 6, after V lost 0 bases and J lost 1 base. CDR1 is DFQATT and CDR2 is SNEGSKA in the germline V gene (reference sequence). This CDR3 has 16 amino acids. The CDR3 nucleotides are TGCAGTGCTAGAGATGGGCGGGAGAAGTCCTACAATGAGCAGTTCTTC. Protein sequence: CSARDGREKSYNEQFF.

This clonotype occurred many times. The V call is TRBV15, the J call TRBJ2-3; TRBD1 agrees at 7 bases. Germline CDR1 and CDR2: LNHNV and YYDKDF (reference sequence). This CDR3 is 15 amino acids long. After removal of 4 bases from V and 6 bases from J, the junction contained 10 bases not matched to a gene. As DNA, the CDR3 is TGTGCCACCAGCAACAGGGGATCGCTAGTCGATACGCAGTATTTT. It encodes CATSNRGSLVDTQYF.

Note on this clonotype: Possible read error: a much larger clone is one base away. The CDR3 DNA is TGTGCCAGCAGCGGAATAGCGGATACGAACACCCGGGAGCTGTTTTTT. Translated: CASSGIADTNTRELFF. The chain is built from TRBV9 and TRBJ2-2, with D perhaps matching TRBD2 (6 bases). The CDR3 consists of 16 residues. Germline CDR1 and CDR2: SGDLS and YYNGEE.

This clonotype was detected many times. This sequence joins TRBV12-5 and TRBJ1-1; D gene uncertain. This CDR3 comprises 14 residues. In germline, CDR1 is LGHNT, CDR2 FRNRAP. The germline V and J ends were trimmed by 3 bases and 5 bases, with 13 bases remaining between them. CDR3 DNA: TGTGCTAGTGGTTTATACAGTCTAACAACTGAAGCTTTCTTT. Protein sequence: CASGLYSLTTEAFF.

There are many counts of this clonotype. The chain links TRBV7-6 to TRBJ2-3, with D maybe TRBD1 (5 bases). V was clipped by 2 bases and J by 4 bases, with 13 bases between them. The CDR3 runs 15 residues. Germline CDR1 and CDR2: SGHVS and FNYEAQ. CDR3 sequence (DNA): TGTGCCAGCAGCTTAAGTCGTAGGGGTGCAGATACGCAGTATTTT. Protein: CASSLSRRGADTQYF.

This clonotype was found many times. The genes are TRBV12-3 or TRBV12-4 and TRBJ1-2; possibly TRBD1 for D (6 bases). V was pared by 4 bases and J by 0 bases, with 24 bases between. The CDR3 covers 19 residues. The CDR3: CASSSLKARGVSPNYGYTF. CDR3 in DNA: TGTGCCAGCAGTTCGTTAAAGGCAAGGGGGGTATCACCTAACTATGGCTACACCTTC.

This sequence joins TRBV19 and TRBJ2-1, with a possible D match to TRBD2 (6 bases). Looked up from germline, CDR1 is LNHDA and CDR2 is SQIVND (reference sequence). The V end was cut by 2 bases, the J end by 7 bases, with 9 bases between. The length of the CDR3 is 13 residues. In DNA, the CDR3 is TGTGCCAGTAGTATATCGGGAGAGAATGAGCAGTTCTTC. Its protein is CASSISGENEQFF. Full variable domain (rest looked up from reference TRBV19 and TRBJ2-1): DGGITQSPKYLFRKEGQNVTLSCEQNLNHDAMYWYRQDPGQGLRLIYYSQIVNDFQKGDIAEGYSVSREKKESFPLTVTSAQKNPTAFYLCASSISGENEQFFGPGTRLTVL.

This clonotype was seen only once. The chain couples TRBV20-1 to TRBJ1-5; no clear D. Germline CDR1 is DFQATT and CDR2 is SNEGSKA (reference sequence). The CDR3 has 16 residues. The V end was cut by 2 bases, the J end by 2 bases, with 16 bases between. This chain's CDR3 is CSARPNDNSGNQPQHF. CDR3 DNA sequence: TGCAGTGCTAGACCTAACGACAATAGCGGCAATCAGCCCCAGCATTTT.

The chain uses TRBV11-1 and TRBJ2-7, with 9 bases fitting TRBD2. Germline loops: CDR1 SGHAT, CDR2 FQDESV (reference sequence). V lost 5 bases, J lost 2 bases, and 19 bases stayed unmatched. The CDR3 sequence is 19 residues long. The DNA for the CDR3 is TGTGCCAGCAGCGTTAGAGCCCGGACTAGCGAAAAAGGGGCCTACGAGCAGTACTTC. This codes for CASSVRARTSEKGAYEQYF.

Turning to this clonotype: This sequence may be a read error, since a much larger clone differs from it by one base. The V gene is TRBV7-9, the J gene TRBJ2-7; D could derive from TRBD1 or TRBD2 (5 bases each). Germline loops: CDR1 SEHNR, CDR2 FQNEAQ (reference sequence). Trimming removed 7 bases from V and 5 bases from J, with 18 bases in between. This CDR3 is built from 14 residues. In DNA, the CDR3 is TGTGCCAGCATAACCGGGGCGGGCTTTGACGAGCAGTACTTC. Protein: CASITGAGFDEQYF.

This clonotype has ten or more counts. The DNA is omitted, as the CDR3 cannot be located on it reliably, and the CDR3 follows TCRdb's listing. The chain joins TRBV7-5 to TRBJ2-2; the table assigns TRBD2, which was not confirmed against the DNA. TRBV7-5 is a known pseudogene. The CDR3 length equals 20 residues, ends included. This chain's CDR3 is CISVPEALGGRGKSTGELFF.

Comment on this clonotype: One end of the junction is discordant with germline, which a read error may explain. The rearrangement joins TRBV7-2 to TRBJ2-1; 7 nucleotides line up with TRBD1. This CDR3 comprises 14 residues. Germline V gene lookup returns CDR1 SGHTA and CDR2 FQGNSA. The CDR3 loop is CASRWDRPYNEKFF. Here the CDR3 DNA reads TGTGCCAGCAGATGGGACAGACCCTACAATGAGAAGTTCTTC. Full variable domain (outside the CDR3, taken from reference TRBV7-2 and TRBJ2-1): GAGVSQSPSNKVTEKGKDVELRCDPISGHTALYWYRQSLGQGLEFLIYFQGNSAPDKSGLPSDRFSAERTGGSVSTLTIQRTQQEDSAVYLCASRWDRPYNEKFFGPGTRLTVL.

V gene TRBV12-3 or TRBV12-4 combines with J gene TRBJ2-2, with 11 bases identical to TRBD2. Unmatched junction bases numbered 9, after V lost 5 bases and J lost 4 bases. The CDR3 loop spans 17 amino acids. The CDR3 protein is CASSQNYGTSGTGELFF. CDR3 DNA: TGTGCCAGCAGTCAAAACTATGGGACTAGCGGCACCGGGGAGCTGTTTTTT.